One and the same sample provided the 10 T cell receptor beta chains below, sequenced in a study of blood T cell repertoires in COVID-19. Sequenced by immunoSEQ multiplex PCR; TCRdb stores in-frame clones only, minus some. The sample holds 330,000 or so clones, roughly 87% seen once. Specimen: peripheral blood. The receptors come from a man between 25 and 39 years old with COVID-19, enrolled during active disease.

CDR3 loop: CASSWDRGADEQFF. CDR3 bases: TGTGCCAGCAGCTGGGACAGGGGCGCGGATGAGCAGTTCTTC. The chain joins TRBV5-6 to TRBJ2-1, with 10 bases aligning to TRBD1. Losses at the gene ends were 3 bases for V and 8 bases for J; bases not matched to a gene: 5. The CDR3 loop spans 14 amino acids. Looked up from germline, CDR1 is SGHDT and CDR2 is YYEEEE.

The rearrangement uses TRBV29-1 and TRBJ2-7, with a tentative D call TRBD1 (6 bases). Germline values: CDR1 SQVTM, CDR2 ANQGSEA. Trimming stripped 6 bases from V and 10 bases from J, with 13 bases between. This CDR3 region has 10 residues. CDR3 DNA sequence: TGCAGCGTGCCCAAACAGGGACAGTACTTC. This codes for CSVPKQGQYF.

V is TRBV6-2 or TRBV6-3 and J is TRBJ1-2; 7 positions match TRBD1. CDR1 and CDR2 from the germline V gene are MNHEY and SVGEGT. J lost 1 base, V lost 2 bases, and 13 bases had no gene match. CDR3 length: 18 amino acids. CDR3 DNA sequence: TGTGCCAGCAGTTACCCAGACTTGATGACAGGGAATAACTATGGCTACACCTTC. It yields the protein CASSYPDLMTGNNYGYTF.

This chain joins TRBV9 and TRBJ2-1, with 7 bases identical to TRBD2. Germline V gene data show CDR1 as SGDLS and CDR2 as YYNGEE. The CDR3 runs 15 residues. V was clipped by 3 bases and J by 9 bases; unmatched bases: 12. The CDR3 nucleotides are TGTGCCAGCAGCGAGCGACTAGCAGCCGGGGGTGAGCAGTTCTTC. Translation gives CASSERLAAGGEQFF.

A word on this clone: The identical CDR3 is also encoded by other nucleotide sequences in the sample. The V gene is TRBV28, the J gene TRBJ2-5, with TRBD1 matching over 8 bases. The CDR3 consists of 13 residues. The germline CDR1 and CDR2 sequences are MDHEN and SYDVKM. V lost 3 bases, J lost 3 bases, and 0 bases stayed unmatched. In nucleotides, the CDR3 is TGTGCCAGCAGTTTGGGACAGGAAGAGACCCAGTACTTC. Amino acids: CASSLGQEETQYF.

The V call is TRBV5-1, the J call TRBJ2-1; 11 bases agree with TRBD2. V lost 0 bases and J lost 7; bases outside the gene matches: 6. The CDR3 is made up of 16 amino acids. Per the germline V gene, CDR1 is SGHRS and CDR2 is YFSETQ. The CDR3 here is CASSLGGLAGGNEQFF. Here the CDR3 DNA reads TGCGCCAGCAGCTTGGGTGGGCTAGCGGGAGGTAATGAGCAGTTCTTC.

Here the CDR3 reads CAISEPLDRGIRLHSGNTIYF. The CDR3 DNA follows: TGTGCCATCAGTGAGCCCTTAGACAGGGGAATTCGTCTCCACTCTGGAAACACCATATATTTT. The V gene is TRBV10-3, the J gene TRBJ1-3; 8 positions match TRBD1. The CDR3 totals 21 residues. J was trimmed by 0 bases and V by 2 bases; bases with no gene match: 18. The germline CDR1 and CDR2 sequences are ENHRY and SYGVKD.

The V and J genes are TRBV13 and TRBJ2-7; D gene uncertain. Germline V lookup: CDR1 PRHDT, CDR2 FYEKMQ (reference sequence). The CDR3 runs to 16 residues. Deletions cut 4 bases from V and 0 bases from J, with 16 bases between. In nucleotides, the CDR3 is TGTGCCAGCAGCTCCCCGACCGACTTAATCTCCTACGAGCAGTACTTC. Protein sequence: CASSSPTDLISYEQYF.

The chain is built from TRBV7-9 and TRBJ1-4; D ambiguous. The CDR3 covers 15 residues. Looked up from germline, CDR1 is SEHNR and CDR2 is FQNEAQ (reference sequence). Trimming pared 6 bases from V and 4 bases from J, leaving 15 bases between. CDR3 sequence: CASRTGSFGNEKLFF. CDR3 in DNA: TGTGCCAGCAGAACGGGGAGTTTTGGTAATGAAAAACTGTTTTTT.

The chain is built from TRBV19 and TRBJ1-1; D gene uncertain. V lost 6 bases and J 1 base, leaving 9 bases between the germline ends. CDR1 and CDR2 (germline): LNHDA, SQIVND (reference sequence). This CDR3 is 13 amino acids long. The CDR3 coding sequence is TGTGCCAGTAGGAACAATTCGAACACTGAAGCTTTCTTT. As protein: CASRNNSNTEAFF.